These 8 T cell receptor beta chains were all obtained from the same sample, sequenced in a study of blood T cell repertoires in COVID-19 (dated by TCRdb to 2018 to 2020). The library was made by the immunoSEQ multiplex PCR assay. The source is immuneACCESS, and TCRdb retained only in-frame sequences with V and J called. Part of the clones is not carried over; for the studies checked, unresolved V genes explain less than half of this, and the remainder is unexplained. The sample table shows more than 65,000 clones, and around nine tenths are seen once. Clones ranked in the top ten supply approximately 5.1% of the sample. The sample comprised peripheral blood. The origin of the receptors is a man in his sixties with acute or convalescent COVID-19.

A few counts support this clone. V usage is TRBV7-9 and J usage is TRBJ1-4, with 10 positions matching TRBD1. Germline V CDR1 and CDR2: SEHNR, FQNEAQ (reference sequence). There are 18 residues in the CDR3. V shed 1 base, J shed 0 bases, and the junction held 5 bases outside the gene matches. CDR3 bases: TGTGCCAGCAGCTTAGATTGGGGACAGGGGTCAACTAATGAAAAACTGTTTTTT. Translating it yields CASSLDWGQGSTNEKLFF.

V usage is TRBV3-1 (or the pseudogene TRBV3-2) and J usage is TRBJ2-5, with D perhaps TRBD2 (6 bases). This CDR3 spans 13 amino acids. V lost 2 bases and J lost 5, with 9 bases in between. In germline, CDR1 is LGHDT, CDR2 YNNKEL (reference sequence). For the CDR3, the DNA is TGTGCCAGCAGCCAAAGGAGCGGGGAGACCCAGTACTTC. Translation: CASSQRSGETQYF.

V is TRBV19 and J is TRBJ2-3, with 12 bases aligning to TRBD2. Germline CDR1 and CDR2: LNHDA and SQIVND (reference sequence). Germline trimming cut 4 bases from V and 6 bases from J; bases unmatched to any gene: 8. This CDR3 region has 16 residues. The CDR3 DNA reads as TGTGCCAGTAGTACCGCGACTAGCGGGGGAGGTGATACGCAGTATTTT. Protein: CASSTATSGGGDTQYF. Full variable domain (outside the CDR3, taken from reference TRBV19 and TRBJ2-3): DGGITQSPKYLFRKEGQNVTLSCEQNLNHDAMYWYRQDPGQGLRLIYYSQIVNDFQKGDIAEGYSVSREKKESFPLTVTSAQKNPTAFYLCASSTATSGGGDTQYFGPGTRLTVL.

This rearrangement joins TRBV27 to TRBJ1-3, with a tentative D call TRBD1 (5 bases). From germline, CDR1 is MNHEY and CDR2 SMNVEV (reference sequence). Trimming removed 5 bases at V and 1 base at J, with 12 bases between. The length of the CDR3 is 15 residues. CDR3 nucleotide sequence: TGTGCCAGCAGTACCGGGGGAGGATCTGGAAACACCATATATTTT. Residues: CASSTGGGSGNTIYF.

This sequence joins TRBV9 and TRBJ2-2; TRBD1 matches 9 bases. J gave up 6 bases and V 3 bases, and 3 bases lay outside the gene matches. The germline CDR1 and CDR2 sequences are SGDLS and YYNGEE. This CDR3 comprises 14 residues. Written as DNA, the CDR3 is TGTGCCAGCAGCGGAACAGGGGGCTCCGGGGAGCTGTTTTTT. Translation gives CASSGTGGSGELFF.

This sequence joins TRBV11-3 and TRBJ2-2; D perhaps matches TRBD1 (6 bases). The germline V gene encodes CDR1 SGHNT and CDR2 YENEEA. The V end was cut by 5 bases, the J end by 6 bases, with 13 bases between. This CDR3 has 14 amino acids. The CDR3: CASSPAKGAGELFF. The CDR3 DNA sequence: TGTGCCAGCAGCCCGGCAAAGGGGGCCGGGGAGCTGTTTTTT.

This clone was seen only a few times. CDR3 amino acids: CASSLEEVTEAFF. CDR3 in DNA: TGTGCCAGCAGCTTAGAGGAGGTCACTGAAGCTTTCTTT. The V and J genes are TRBV7-2 and TRBJ1-1; D is unresolved. Germline assignment: CDR1 SGHTA and CDR2 FQGNSA. Trimming pared 1 base from V and 4 bases from J, leaving 7 bases between. The length of the CDR3 is 13 residues.

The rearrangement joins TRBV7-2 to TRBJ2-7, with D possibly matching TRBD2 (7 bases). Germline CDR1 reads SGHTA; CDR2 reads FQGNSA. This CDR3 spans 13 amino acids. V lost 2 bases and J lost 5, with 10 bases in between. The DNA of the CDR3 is TGTGCCAGCAGCTTACTAGGGGGGGACGAGCAGTACTTC. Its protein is CASSLLGGDEQYF.